This T cell receptor beta chain comes out of a study of blood T cell repertoires in COVID-19. TCRdb's copy holds only in-frame clones and misses some; the assay was immunoSEQ multiplex PCR. This sample has some 250,000 clones; 65% to 85% occur once, and the top ten carry about 9%. The sequence derives from a man aged 35-49 years with active or convalescent COVID-19. The source material was peripheral blood.

In nucleotides, the CDR3 is TGTGCCAGCAGCTTAGACGAACCGGGACAGCCCAGGAGCTCCTACGAGCAGTACTTC. The encoded protein is CASSLDEPGQPRSSYEQYF. The V gene is TRBV11-2, the J gene TRBJ2-7; 7 positions agree with TRBD1. Germline V gene lookup returns CDR1 SGHAT and CDR2 FQNNGV. Trimming took 0 bases from V and 0 from J; bases not matched to a gene: 14. This CDR3 is built from 19 residues. The full variable domain, in which reference TRBV11-2 and TRBJ2-7 provide the parts outside the CDR3, is EAGVAQSPRYKIIEKRQSVAFWCNPISGHATLYWYQQILGQGPKLLIQFQNNGVVDDSQLPKDRFSAERLKGVDSTLKIQPAKLEDSAVYLCASSLDEPGQPRSSYEQYFGPGTRLTVT.